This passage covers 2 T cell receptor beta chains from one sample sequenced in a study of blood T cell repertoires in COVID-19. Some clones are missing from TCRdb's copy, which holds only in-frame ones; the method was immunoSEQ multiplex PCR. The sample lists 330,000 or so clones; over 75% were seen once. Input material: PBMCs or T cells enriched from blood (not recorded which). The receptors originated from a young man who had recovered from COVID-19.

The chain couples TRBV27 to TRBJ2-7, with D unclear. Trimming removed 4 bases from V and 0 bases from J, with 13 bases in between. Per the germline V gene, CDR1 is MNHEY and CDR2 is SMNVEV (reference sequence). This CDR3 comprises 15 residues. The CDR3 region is CASSSPAISSYEQYF. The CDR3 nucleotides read TGTGCCAGCAGTTCCCCCGCGATAAGCTCCTACGAGCAGTACTTC.

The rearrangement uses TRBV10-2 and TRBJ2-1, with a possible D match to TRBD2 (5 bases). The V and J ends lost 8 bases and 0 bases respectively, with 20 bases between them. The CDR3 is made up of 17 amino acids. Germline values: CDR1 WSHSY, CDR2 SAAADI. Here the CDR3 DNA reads TGCGCCAGCGCCAGCGGCCTAATTCACAGCTCCTACAATGAGCAGTTCTTC. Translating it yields CASASGLIHSSYNEQFF.